This T cell receptor (beta chain) was profiled in a study of breast tumors, draining lymph nodes, adjacent tissues. Study-wide findings and caveats: Most tumor T cells seemingly derive from lymph node, then expand in tumor. Compared with lymph nodes, tumors were less diverse; compared with nontumor tissue, more. Tumor and nontumor repertoires were significantly more similar in luminal-like than in basal-like breast cancer.

This clonotype has ten or more counts. Its matching antigen is unknown. Trimming cost V 5 bases and J 7 bases, with 17 bases left between them. This CDR3 has 14 amino acids. Germline V gene sequence: CDR1 SGHVS, CDR2 FQNEAQ. Using its own MiXCR run on the multiplex PCR reads, TCRdb lists one record per CDR3 protein. The sample contains more than 50,000 distinct CDR3 sequences, approximately 40% of which appear only once. The sequenced sample consisted of breast tumor tissue. This TCR was recovered from a female donor with breast cancer. Some clones in this sample may be carry-over from other donors' samples. The rearrangement links TRBV7-8 to TRBJ1-2; a weak D match, TRBD1 (6 bases). The CDR3: CASSHRDIRLGYTF. CDR3 DNA sequence: TGTGCCAGCAGCCACCGGGACATCCGTCTTGGCTACACCTTC.